What follows describes a single T cell receptor beta chain. Its binding antigen is unknown. Per-nucleotide qualities are absent, and no much larger clonotype sits a single base away. The sample's time point label, in plain terms: baseline before first vaccination. Samples from vaccinated people were obtained from the UK trials COV001 and COV002, which included a single-blind randomized controlled phase 2/3 trial of AZD1222 (ChAdOx1 nCoV-19) in healthy adults. Trial participant PBMC samples were collected at day 0 and day 28 after the second dose for TCRbeta chain sequencing. This sample was included in a study of T cell responses to AZD1222 COVID-19 vaccine (dated by TCRdb to the early 2020s). Some background on the complete study: Because spike-specific TCR depth and breadth did not differ between the two schedules, AZD1222 recipients who got a second dose at roughly 4 weeks were pooled with those who got a second dose at roughly 12 weeks. Trial participants were enrolled into age subgroups of 18-55, 56-69 and 70-plus years, which contained 148, 28 and 57 TCR-sequenced participants, respectively. TCR sequencing covered over 230 trial participants: 200 to 220 given two doses of AZD1222 and about 26 given two doses of MenACWY control vaccine.

The CDR3 regions of human TCRbeta chains were analyzed by immunosequencing. In the original analysis: TCRs in the repertoires were matched against a reference library of SARS-CoV-2-specific TCRs that had been generated with the MIRA antigen-specificity platform. Breadth meant the fraction of unique TCRs that were SARS-CoV-2-associated, whereas depth meant the fraction of total T cells that were SARS-CoV-2-associated. Using the MIRA data, each spike-specific TCR was assigned both to the spike region to which the TCR was reactive and to a CD4 or CD8 class. Log10-transformed breadth and depth values were compared by one-way ANOVA with Sidak's multiple comparisons tests. TCRdb carries this immuneACCESS record with in-frame sequences only. Its versions omit some clonotypes, under half of them owing to an unresolved V gene in the studies checked, with the rest unexplained. D and trimming were read from the DNA, whereas the V and J calls and clone size are those reported in that table. This sample comprises approximately 110,000 clones, roughly 89% of them detected only once. Together, the top ten hold roughly 4.5% of the sample.

Here is what the overall study found, with its caveats: Conclusions about previously exposed vaccinees are limited, since just five or six AZD1222 recipients were seropositive for SARS-CoV-2 at baseline. After two AZD1222 doses, both the breadth and the depth of spike-specific TCRs were significantly higher than at day 0 and than in MenACWY recipients. The vaccine-associated CD4 TCRs covered the entire spike protein, and the dominant responses fell in regions 160-218 and 743-854. Reportedly, close to half of the unique spike-specific TCRs recognized epitopes lying outside the regions that are mutated in the B.1.351 and B.1.1.7 variants. The 56-69-year group was small, and its depth increase did not reach significance, likely because of low power. Because no day 14 peak-response samples were available, repertoires were characterized only after the peak T cell response. Participants were mostly white British and included more females than males, and it was suggested by the authors that clonal diversity may have been underestimated.

The clonotype was recovered from an adult in good health. The specimen was peripheral blood, collected on day 0 of AZD1222 vaccination.

The DNA is as follows: TGTGCCAGTAGTTTTACCCGTTATAGCAATCAGCCCCAGCATTTT. Translated, this gives CASSFTRYSNQPQHF. The sequence links TRBV19 to TRBJ1-5, with no confidently assigned D gene. CDR1 LNHDA and CDR2 SQIVND were looked up in the germline V gene (reference sequence). Between the V and J ends, shortened by 5 bases and 0 bases respectively, the junction contains 11 bases. The cysteine opens and the phenylalanine closes a CDR3 of 15 amino acids. Of all the DNA, just the CDR3 is kept, 45 bases in frame from base 1.